This T cell receptor beta chain was captured by sequencing in a study of blood T cell repertoires in COVID-19. Study as a whole: Sites across the United States, Italy and Spain contributed samples from acute and convalescent COVID-19. Sources were T cells, B-cell-depleted T cells, or PBMCs; the material itself was cDNA or gDNA.

V trimming: 4 bases; J trimming: 7 bases; junction bases outside the gene matches: 6. This CDR3 is built from 13 residues. The germline V gene has CDR1 LNHDA and CDR2 SQIVND (reference sequence). In the authors' workflow: Quantification of nucleated cells was approximated via reference gene primer amplification. The assay was immunoSEQ multiplex PCR, and TCRdb's table has in-frame clones only and misses some. That table is the source of V, J and clone size, and D and trimming were worked out from the DNA. The table has 40,000 to 50,000 clones, more than 70% seen once. The rearrangement joins TRBV19 to TRBJ2-7, with 8 bases identical to TRBD2. The origin of this receptor is a human donor in a cohort sampled during active COVID-19. Material for sequencing was peripheral blood. The CDR3 protein is CASSTYSGTEQYF. CDR3 DNA sequence: TGTGCCAGTAGTACCTATAGCGGGACAGAGCAGTACTTC.